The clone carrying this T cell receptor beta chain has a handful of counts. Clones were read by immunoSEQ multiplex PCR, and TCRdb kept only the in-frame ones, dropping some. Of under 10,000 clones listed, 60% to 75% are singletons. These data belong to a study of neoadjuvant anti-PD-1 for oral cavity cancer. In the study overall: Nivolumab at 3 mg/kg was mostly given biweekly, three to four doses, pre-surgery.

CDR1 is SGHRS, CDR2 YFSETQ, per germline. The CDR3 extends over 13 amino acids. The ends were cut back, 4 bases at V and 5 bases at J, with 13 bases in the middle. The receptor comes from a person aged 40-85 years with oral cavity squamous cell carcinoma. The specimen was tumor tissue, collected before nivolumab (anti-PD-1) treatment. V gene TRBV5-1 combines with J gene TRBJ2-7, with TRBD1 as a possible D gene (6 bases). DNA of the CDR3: TGCGCCAGCAGCCCAGGGGCCAGGAACGAGCAGTACTTC. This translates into CASSPGARNEQYF.